What follows are 7 T cell receptor beta chains derived from one specimen sequenced in a study of cytomegalovirus exposure and HLA in healthy donors. The PCR ran on 60 Vbeta and 13 Jbeta primers. Generated by immunoSEQ multiplex PCR, the TCRdb table keeps only in-frame clones and is missing some. Of under 200,000 clones listed, around 84% are singletons. The sequencing sample was made of PBMCs. The receptors originated from a male donor in good health and CMV-seropositive.

The chain couples TRBV29-1 to TRBJ1-1, with 8 positions matching TRBD1. After removal of 4 bases from V and 0 bases from J, the junction contained 10 bases not matched to a gene. From germline, CDR1 is SQVTM and CDR2 ANQGSEA. The CDR3 runs 16 residues. Here the CDR3 DNA reads TGCAGCGTTGTCCTTCAGGGGGCCATCCTGAACACTGAAGCTTTCTTT. It translates to CSVVLQGAILNTEAFF.

The chain carries TRBV5-1 and TRBJ2-3; the match to TRBD2 covers 9 bases. With 4 bases clipped from V and 3 bases from J, the junction kept 3 bases outside the gene matches. The germline V gene has CDR1 SGHRS and CDR2 YFSETQ. The CDR3 runs 14 residues. As DNA, the CDR3 is TGCGCCAGCAGCCCGACTAGCGGTACAGATACGCAGTATTTT. It specifies CASSPTSGTDTQYF.

The chain carries TRBV28 and TRBJ2-5, with TRBD2 matching 14 bases. V shed 1 base, J shed 6 bases, and the junction held 10 bases outside the gene matches. Germline CDR1 reads MDHEN; CDR2 reads SYDVKM. This CDR3 has 18 amino acids. For the CDR3, the DNA is TGTGCCAGCAGTTTATCCCCCAGACTAGCGGGAGGGCCGCAGACCCAGTACTTC. Protein sequence: CASSLSPRLAGGPQTQYF.

The CDR3 protein is CASSLGQRVNTIYF. CDR3 nucleotides: TGTGCCAGCAGCTTAGGACAGCGTGTAAACACCATATATTTT. The V gene is TRBV11-2, the J gene TRBJ1-3, with a possible D match to TRBD1 (5 bases). This CDR3 region has 14 residues. The germline V gene encodes CDR1 SGHAT and CDR2 FQNNGV. Trimming removed 1 base from V and 6 bases from J, with 10 bases in between.

This rearrangement joins TRBV30 to TRBJ1-1; the D is unclear. Germline CDR1 is GTSNPN and CDR2 is SVGIG (reference sequence). V lost 0 bases to trimming and J lost 4 bases, with 9 bases between them. The CDR3 consists of 13 residues. CDR3 residues: CAWSVGGSTEAFF. DNA for the CDR3: TGTGCCTGGAGTGTCGGAGGGAGCACTGAAGCTTTCTTT.

Remarks on this clone: Compared with germline, one end of the junction differs, possibly owing to a read error. The genes are TRBV18 and TRBJ1-1; 7 bases fit TRBD1. Germline CDR1 is KGHSH and CDR2 is LQKENI. The CDR3 is 14 residues long. CDR3 residues: CASSPPGQNSEAFF. The CDR3 DNA reads TGTGCCAGCTCACCACCGGGACAGAACTCTGAAGCTTTCTTT.

V usage is TRBV10-2 and J usage is TRBJ1-5; D might be TRBD1 (5 bases). The CDR3 spans 15 residues. The germline V gene has CDR1 WSHSY and CDR2 SAAADI. Between the trimmed V and J ends, which lost 7 bases and 2 bases, there was a span of 15 bases. The CDR3 DNA reads as TGCGCCAGCACCCCCTCGGGGGGTGGCAATCAGCCCCAGCATTTT. This translates into CASTPSGGGNQPQHF.